The 21 T cell receptor beta chains in this list originate from one sample, sequenced in a study of shared clonotypes between healthy human individuals. Assay: immunoSEQ multiplex PCR; the TCRdb copy retains only in-frame clones and omits some. The table shows roughly 2.2 million clones, with roughly 93% occurring only once. Specimen: naive CD4+ T cells from PBMCs. Subset defined: CD45RA+ positively selected. These receptors all come from a young man in good health. Some clones in this sample may be carry-over from other donors' samples.

About this clone: Other DNA sequences in the sample encode the same CDR3. The V call is TRBV2, the J call TRBJ2-3, with D unresolved. The CDR3 has 14 residues. CDR1 is SNHLY, CDR2 FYNNEI, per germline. Trimming shortened V by 3 bases and J by 0 bases, and 7 bases separated the two germline ends. The CDR3 protein is CASSDSSSTDTQYF. The CDR3, as DNA: TGTGCCAGCAGTGACAGTTCTAGCACAGATACGCAGTATTTT.

This clone was counted between two and nine times. Other nucleotide sequences in the sample specify the same CDR3. This rearrangement joins TRBV9 to TRBJ1-1, with D unclear. The CDR3 consists of 13 residues. Germline loops: CDR1 SGDLS, CDR2 YYNGEE. With 2 bases removed from V and 0 bases from J, the gap between germline ends came to 5 bases. The CDR3 nucleotides read TGTGCCAGCAGCGTGGCAGTGAACACTGAAGCTTTCTTT. Translation gives CASSVAVNTEAFF.

A single count supports this clone. The chain links TRBV6-1 to TRBJ2-3; no definite D call. There are 15 residues in the CDR3. Trimming stripped 6 bases from V and 0 bases from J, with 13 bases between. Germline V CDR1 and CDR2: MNHNS, SASEGT. CDR3 DNA: TGTGCCAGCAGAGAGGTGGCAGGTAGCACAGATACGCAGTATTTT. Translation: CASREVAGSTDTQYF.

The chain couples TRBV6-5 to TRBJ1-4; no clear D. This CDR3 is built from 13 residues. Germline CDR1 MNHEY, CDR2 SVGAGI. Trimming shortened V by 8 bases and J by 1 base, and 8 bases separated the two germline ends. CDR3 region: CASQRGTNEKLFF. CDR3 bases: TGTGCCAGCCAACGGGGAACTAATGAAAAACTGTTTTTT.

The rearrangement joins TRBV9 to TRBJ2-3; perhaps D is TRBD1 or TRBD2 (5 bases each). Between the trimmed V and J ends, which lost 3 bases and 4 bases, there was a span of 9 bases. This CDR3 region has 13 residues. Germline V gene sequence: CDR1 SGDLS, CDR2 YYNGEE. The CDR3 region is CASSEGSPDTQYF. The CDR3 DNA follows: TGTGCCAGCAGCGAGGGGAGCCCAGATACGCAGTATTTT.

In DNA form, the CDR3 reads TGTGCCAGCAGTCCAACAGGACTAGCGGCCTACGAGCAGTACTTC. Residues: CASSPTGLAAYEQYF. V is TRBV28 and J is TRBJ2-7, with TRBD2 matching 10 bases. From germline, CDR1 is MDHEN and CDR2 SYDVKM. V was clipped by 5 bases and J by 2 bases; unmatched bases: 6. This CDR3 is built from 15 residues.

This clone was seen only once. The V call is TRBV19, the J call TRBJ2-1, with D maybe TRBD2 (5 bases). Germline V gene lookup returns CDR1 LNHDA and CDR2 SQIVND (reference sequence). Trimming took off 1 base at V and 6 bases at J, with 16 bases between the two ends. The CDR3 sequence is 16 residues long. The CDR3 DNA reads as TGTGCCAGTAGTATAGTAAGGCGACCCGCGGGCAATGAGCAGTTCTTC. This codes for CASSIVRRPAGNEQFF.

This clone was found a few times. Other DNA sequences within the sample encode an identical CDR3. The chain recombines TRBV7-9 with TRBJ2-1; 9 bases map to TRBD2. After removal of 2 bases from V and 4 bases from J, the junction contained 0 bases not matched to a gene. The CDR3 totals 14 residues. In germline, CDR1 is SEHNR, CDR2 FQNEAQ (reference sequence). CDR3 in DNA: TGTGCCAGCAGCTTACTAGCGGGATACAATGAGCAGTTCTTC. Translation: CASSLLAGYNEQFF.

The genes are TRBV5-4 and TRBJ2-3, with a weak D call TRBD1 (6 bases). CDR1 is SGHNT and CDR2 is YYREEE in the germline V gene (reference sequence). The CDR3 has 13 residues. Trimming stripped 5 bases from V and 1 base from J, with 8 bases between. Here the CDR3 DNA reads TGTGCCAGCAGTAGACAGGGCACAGATACGCAGTATTTT. Amino acid sequence: CASSRQGTDTQYF. Using reference TRBV5-4 and TRBJ2-3 for the parts outside the CDR3, the full variable domain is ETGVTQSPTHLIKTRGQQVTLRCSSQSGHNTVSWYQQALGQGPQFIFQYYREEENGRGNFPPRFSGLQFPNYSSELNVNALELDDSALYLCASSRQGTDTQYFGPGTRLTVL.

The rearrangement links TRBV5-1 to TRBJ2-1; TRBD1 might be the D (5 bases). Germline V lookup: CDR1 SGHRS, CDR2 YFSETQ. This CDR3 comprises 16 residues. Between the trimmed V and J ends, which lost 3 bases and 1 base, there was a span of 14 bases. The CDR3 sequence: CASSYAGHQSYNEQFF. The CDR3 bases are TGCGCCAGCAGCTACGCCGGACACCAATCCTACAATGAGCAGTTCTTC.

This clone is a singleton in its sample. The chain uses TRBV9 and TRBJ2-1, with 10 bases aligning to TRBD1. The ends lost 4 bases at V and 9 bases at J; junction bases unmatched: 7. The CDR3 contains 14 residues. The germline CDR1 and CDR2 sequences are SGDLS and YYNGEE. CDR3 sequence (DNA): TGTGCCAGCAGCAGTATGGGACAGGGGATTGAGCAGTTCTTC. This codes for CASSSMGQGIEQFF.

The genes are TRBV2 and TRBJ2-7; TRBD1 matches 12 bases. After removal of 7 bases from V and 0 bases from J, the junction contained 7 bases not matched to a gene. CDR1 and CDR2 from the germline V gene are SNHLY and FYNNEI. CDR3 length: 16 residues. The CDR3 DNA sequence: TGTGCCAGCATCGGGGACAGGGGGCAAAGCTCCTACGAGCAGTACTTC. This translates into CASIGDRGQSSYEQYF.

This chain connects TRBV7-9 to TRBJ2-5, with unresolved D. Trimming cost V 5 bases and J 5 bases, with 18 bases left between them. This CDR3 region has 15 residues. The germline CDR1 and CDR2 sequences are SEHNR and FQNEAQ (reference sequence). The CDR3 sequence is CASSPRPRSSETQYF. CDR3 bases: TGTGCCAGCAGCCCCAGACCCCGGAGCAGCGAGACCCAGTACTTC.

V gene TRBV6-5 combines with J gene TRBJ2-7; D perhaps matches TRBD1 (5 bases). The length of the CDR3 is 14 residues. Germline loops: CDR1 MNHEY, CDR2 SVGAGI. Trimming took 0 bases from V and 8 from J, leaving 14 bases between them. CDR3: CASSYSGQGNKQYF. CDR3 DNA: TGTGCCAGCAGTTACTCAGGGCAGGGAAATAAGCAGTACTTC.

CDR3 sequence (DNA): TGTGCCAGCAGCCTCTCTAATTCTGAAGCTTTCTTT. Its protein is CASSLSNSEAFF. The V call is TRBV5-6, the J call TRBJ1-1; D unresolved. Germline V gene data show CDR1 as SGHDT and CDR2 as YYEEEE. Between the trimmed V and J ends, which lost 4 bases and 6 bases, there was a span of 10 bases. The CDR3 totals 12 residues.

J is TRBJ2-1 and V is TRBV5-1; tentatively, D is TRBD2 (6 bases). Germline CDR1 SGHRS, CDR2 YFSETQ. The CDR3 sequence is 14 residues long. The V and J ends lost 4 bases and 7 bases respectively, with 15 bases between them. The CDR3 region is CASSTQLTSNEQFF. Written as DNA, the CDR3 is TGCGCCAGCAGCACCCAGTTGACTAGTAATGAGCAGTTCTTC.

The chain recombines TRBV6-1 with TRBJ1-3, with 7 bases lining up with TRBD1. CDR3 length equals 15 residues. Germline V gives CDR1 MNHNS, CDR2 SASEGT. Trimming cost V 2 bases and J 3 bases; bases outside gene matches: 4. CDR3 protein: CASSESTGYGNTIYF. The CDR3 DNA is TGTGCCAGCAGTGAATCGACAGGGTATGGAAACACCATATATTTT.

V and J are TRBV9 and TRBJ1-2, with D maybe TRBD1 (6 bases). V gave up 4 bases and J gave up 2 bases, with 21 bases separating them. Germline V gene lookup returns CDR1 SGDLS and CDR2 YYNGEE. The CDR3 runs to 17 residues. CDR3 protein: CASSPIPRQAGNYGYTF. In nucleotides, the CDR3 is TGTGCCAGCAGCCCCATACCTAGACAGGCAGGGAACTATGGCTACACCTTC.

Note on this clone: Other nucleotide sequences in the sample specify the same CDR3. The rearrangement joins TRBV28 to TRBJ1-1, with TRBD1 identical over 8 bases. Trimming cost V 0 bases and J 2 bases; bases outside gene matches: 2. Germline CDR1 and CDR2: MDHEN and SYDVKM. This CDR3 is 15 amino acids long. CDR3 in amino acids: CASSLWTGENTEAFF. The CDR3 nucleotides are TGTGCCAGCAGTTTATGGACAGGGGAAAACACTGAAGCTTTCTTT.

This chain uses TRBV6-6 with TRBJ2-1; 10 bases are shared with TRBD1. V gave up 10 bases and J gave up 8 bases; unmatched junction bases: 11. From germline, CDR1 is MNHNY and CDR2 SVGAGI (reference sequence). This CDR3 has 14 residues. The CDR3 region is CAIRDRGFLDEQFF. In nucleotides, the CDR3 is TGTGCCATTAGGGACAGGGGCTTTTTGGATGAGCAGTTCTTC.

This chain joins TRBV28 and TRBJ2-4, with 13 bases identical to TRBD2. The CDR3 spans 17 residues. The V and J ends lost 3 bases and 8 bases, in that order; junction bases with no gene match: 10. Germline V CDR1 and CDR2: MDHEN, SYDVKM. CDR3 DNA sequence: TGTGCCAGCAGTTTGTGGACTAGCGGGAGCTCCAGGGACATTCAGTACTTC. It encodes CASSLWTSGSSRDIQYF.